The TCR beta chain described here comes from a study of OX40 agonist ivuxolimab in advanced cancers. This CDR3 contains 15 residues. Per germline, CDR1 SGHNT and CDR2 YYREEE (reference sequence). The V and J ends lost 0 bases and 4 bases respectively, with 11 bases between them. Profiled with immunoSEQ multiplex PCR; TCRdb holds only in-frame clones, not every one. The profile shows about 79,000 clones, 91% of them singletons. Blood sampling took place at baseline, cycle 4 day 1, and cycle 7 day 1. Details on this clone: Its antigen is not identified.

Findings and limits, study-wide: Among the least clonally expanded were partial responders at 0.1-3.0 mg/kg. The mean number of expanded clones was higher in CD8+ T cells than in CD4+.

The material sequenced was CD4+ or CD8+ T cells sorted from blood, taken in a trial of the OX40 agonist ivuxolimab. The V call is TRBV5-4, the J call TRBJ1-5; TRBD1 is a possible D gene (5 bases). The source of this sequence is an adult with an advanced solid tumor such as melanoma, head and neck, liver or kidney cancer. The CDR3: CASSLGTGSNQPQHF. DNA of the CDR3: TGTGCCAGCAGCTTGGGTACAGGTTCGAATCAGCCCCAGCATTTT.